A single sample is the source of the 16 T cell receptor beta chains below, sequenced in a study of T cell responses to AZD1222 COVID-19 vaccine. TCRdb's table, derived via immunoSEQ multiplex PCR, lists solely in-frame clones and lacks some. The sample has 150,000 to 200,000 clones; over 85% are singletons. Material: peripheral blood, obtained 28 days after the second dose of the MenACWY control vaccine. The receptors were gathered from an adult who received the MenACWY meningococcal vaccine as a control.

The genes are TRBV7-9 and TRBJ1-4; 7 bases are a match to TRBD1. The CDR3 is made up of 18 amino acids. Looked up from germline, CDR1 is SEHNR and CDR2 is FQNEAQ (reference sequence). V gave up 2 bases and J gave up 7 bases; unmatched junction bases: 16. This CDR3 reads CASSLPTETDREGEKLFF. The CDR3 DNA follows: TGTGCCAGCAGCTTACCCACAGAAACTGACAGGGAGGGTGAAAAACTGTTTTTT.

V is TRBV28 and J is TRBJ1-2; D is perhaps TRBD1 (5 bases). The length of the CDR3 is 14 residues. Trimming pared 11 bases from V and 4 bases from J, leaving 20 bases between. Germline-derived CDR1 and CDR2 are MDHEN and SYDVKM. The CDR3 reads CAATPGTGFYGYTF. The CDR3 nucleotides read TGTGCCGCGACCCCGGGGACGGGATTCTATGGCTACACCTTC.

The chain joins TRBV7-9 to TRBJ1-2, with no clear D. Trimming cost V 5 bases and J 1 base, with 5 bases left between them. Germline V lookup: CDR1 SEHNR, CDR2 FQNEAQ (reference sequence). This CDR3 contains 12 residues. CDR3 amino acids: CASSGSNYGYTF. DNA for the CDR3: TGTGCCAGCAGCGGAAGTAACTATGGCTACACCTTC.

CDR3: CASSFERLSYEQYF. The CDR3 DNA reads as TGTGCCAGCAGTTTCGAGCGTCTCTCCTACGAGCAGTACTTC. The genes are TRBV6-5 and TRBJ2-7; D unclear. The length of the CDR3 is 14 residues. Per germline, CDR1 MNHEY and CDR2 SVGAGI. Trimming removed 4 bases from V and 0 bases from J, with 10 bases in between.

The J gene is TRBJ2-7, the V gene TRBV7-6, with D perhaps matching TRBD1 (5 bases). This CDR3 has 16 amino acids. Trimming removed 1 base at V and 5 bases at J, with 18 bases between. Germline V CDR1 and CDR2: SGHVS, FNYEAQ. The CDR3 sequence is CASSLEIRQGGDEQYF. The CDR3, as DNA: TGTGCCAGCAGCTTAGAAATCCGGCAGGGTGGAGACGAGCAGTACTTC.

This clone was recorded only once. The genes are TRBV21-1 and TRBJ2-1; the table's D gene call, TRBD2, was not cross checked with the DNA. TRBV21-1 is a known pseudogene. CDR3 size: 17 residues. CDR3 nucleotides: TGTGCCAGCAGCAAAAGAGCGACTAGCGGGAGATCGAATGAGCAGTTCTTC. Translated: CASSKRATSGRSNEQFF.

This chain connects TRBV6-1 to TRBJ1-3, with TRBD1 matching over 8 bases. J gave up 4 bases and V 0 bases, and 5 bases lay outside the gene matches. Germline lookup yields CDR1 MNHNS and CDR2 SASEGT. The CDR3 totals 16 residues. Here the CDR3 reads CASSEAPGQAGNTIYF. The CDR3 DNA follows: TGTGCCAGCAGTGAAGCCCCGGGACAGGCCGGAAACACCATATATTTT.

V usage is TRBV29-1 and J usage is TRBJ2-2; 10 bases match TRBD2. With 2 bases clipped from V and 5 bases from J, the junction kept 8 bases outside the gene matches. The germline gives CDR1 SQVTM, CDR2 ANQGSEA. CDR3 length equals 16 residues. The CDR3 bases are TGCAGCGTTGAATCCGCTAGCGGGAGACGGACCGGGGAGCTGTTTTTT. Residues: CSVESASGRRTGELFF.

This chain joins TRBV27 and TRBJ2-3, with unresolved D. CDR3 length: 14 amino acids. Per the germline V gene, CDR1 is MNHEY and CDR2 is SMNVEV (reference sequence). Trimming shortened V by 2 bases and J by 2 bases, and 8 bases separated the two germline ends. DNA for the CDR3: TGTGCCAGCAGTTTAACAGCACTCACAGATACGCAGTATTTT. It translates to CASSLTALTDTQYF.

This rearrangement joins TRBV19 to TRBJ1-5; 7 nucleotides line up with TRBD1. This CDR3 contains 14 residues. The germline gives CDR1 LNHDA, CDR2 SQIVND (reference sequence). Trimming took 7 bases from V and 4 from J; bases not matched to a gene: 7. The CDR3 region has the DNA TGTGCCAGTAACCTTCAGGGGGGTAATCAGCCCCAGCATTTT. Amino acids: CASNLQGGNQPQHF.

The V gene is TRBV12-3 or TRBV12-4, the J gene TRBJ1-4; D not resolved. V was clipped by 5 bases and J by 4 bases, with 8 bases between them. This CDR3 is built from 13 residues. The CDR3 DNA follows: TGTGCCAGCAGTCCCCAGTTTAATGAAAAACTGTTTTTT. This codes for CASSPQFNEKLFF.

This clone was observed a handful of times. The V gene is TRBV3-1 (or the pseudogene TRBV3-2), the J gene TRBJ1-4, with D uncertain. The V gene's germline CDR1 is LGHDT and CDR2 YNNKEL (reference sequence). The length of the CDR3 is 16 residues. Trimming shortened V by 4 bases and J by 0 bases, and 12 bases separated the two germline ends. The CDR3 reads CASSLTETATNEKLFF. CDR3 DNA: TGTGCCAGCAGCCTAACAGAGACCGCAACTAATGAAAAACTGTTTTTT.

The rearrangement joins TRBV7-9 to TRBJ1-5; D gene uncertain. This CDR3 is built from 13 residues. Germline assignment: CDR1 SEHNR and CDR2 FQNEAQ (reference sequence). V was trimmed by 5 bases and J by 5 bases, leaving 10 bases between them. CDR3 nucleotide sequence: TGTGCCAGCAGCGCCGAGGGTGATCAGCCCCAGCATTTT. Its protein product is CASSAEGDQPQHF.

V is TRBV10-3 and J is TRBJ2-3, with 9 nucleotides matching TRBD2. Germline trimming cut 10 bases from V and 5 bases from J; bases unmatched to any gene: 13. Germline loops: CDR1 ENHRY, CDR2 SYGVKD. CDR3 length: 15 amino acids. CDR3 amino acids: CASHGGGRAKDTQYF. The CDR3 bases are TGTGCCAGTCACGGGGGCGGGAGGGCTAAAGATACGCAGTATTTT.

The chain has TRBV2 and TRBJ2-2; no firm D call. Germline CDR1 and CDR2: SNHLY and FYNNEI. V was cut by 5 bases and J by 4 bases, with 8 bases left in between. The CDR3 totals 13 residues. The CDR3 nucleotides are TGTGCCAGCAGTCTGGAGATCACCGGGGAGCTGTTTTTT. It is translated as CASSLEITGELFF.

The rearrangement joins TRBV21-1 to TRBJ2-7; the D call TRBD2 from the table was never checked on the DNA. TRBV21-1 is a recognized pseudogene. CDR3 length: 16 residues. The CDR3 nucleotides read TGTGCCAGCAGCAAAGCTGTCGGTATAGATAGCGCCGAGCAGTACTTC. Amino acids: CASSKAVGIDSAEQYF.